This is a list of T cell receptor beta chains from one sample in a study of T cell responses to AZD1222 COVID-19 vaccine. Produced via immunoSEQ multiplex PCR; TCRdb's table is partial and in-frame only. In the table there are 100,000 or so clones, about 82% of which are singletons. Sample: peripheral blood, taken on day 0 of AZD1222 vaccination. The receptor set was obtained from an adult in good health. Both conserved end residues are part of each CDR3. The D gene is left open where the match is weak. The size field is filled for only some rows; it gives once, few, many or a size class.

j_gene: TRBJ1-1
v_gene: TRBV5-4
d_gene: NA
abundance: NA
CDR3aa: CASSLTGPGNTEAFF
CDR3nt: TGTGCCAGCAGCTTGACCGGTCCTGGGAACACTGAAGCTTTCTTT

j_gene: TRBJ1-5
v_gene: TRBV28
d_gene: TRBD1
abundance: NA
CDR3aa: CASSLGQGNQPQHF
CDR3nt: TGTGCCAGCAGTCTAGGACAGGGCAATCAGCCCCAGCATTTT

j_gene: TRBJ1-1
v_gene: TRBV19
d_gene: TRBD1
abundance: NA
CDR3aa: CASNNGGTAGTEAFF
CDR3nt: TGTGCCAGTAACAATGGCGGGACAGCGGGGACTGAAGCTTTCTTT

j_gene: TRBJ2-5
v_gene: TRBV5-4
d_gene: TRBD1
abundance: NA
CDR3aa: CASSLDRTGGETQYF
CDR3nt: TGTGCCAGCAGCTTGGACCGAACAGGGGGAGAGACCCAGTACTTC

j_gene: TRBJ2-3
v_gene: TRBV10-3
d_gene: TRBD2
abundance: NA
CDR3aa: CAITQGAGGPTDTQYF
CDR3nt: TGTGCCATCACTCAGGGAGCGGGAGGGCCGACAGATACGCAGTATTTT

j_gene: TRBJ2-3
v_gene: TRBV7-2
d_gene: TRBD2
abundance: NA
CDR3aa: CASSQRLAGGATDTQYF
CDR3nt: TGTGCCAGCAGCCAACGACTAGCGGGGGGGGCGACAGATACGCAGTATTTT

j_gene: TRBJ1-1
v_gene: TRBV13
d_gene: NA
abundance: NA
CDR3aa: CASTSSPGNTEAFF
CDR3nt: TGTGCCAGCACCTCCAGCCCGGGGAACACTGAAGCTTTCTTT

j_gene: TRBJ2-2
v_gene: TRBV7-9
d_gene: TRBD2
abundance: NA
CDR3aa: CASRPTLAGVDTGELFF
CDR3nt: TGTGCCAGCAGACCTACCCTAGCGGGAGTTGATACCGGGGAGCTGTTTTTT

j_gene: TRBJ2-3
v_gene: TRBV7-3
d_gene: NA
abundance: NA
CDR3aa: CASSPSSKDTQYF
CDR3nt: TGTGCCAGCAGCCCCTCTAGCAAAGATACGCAGTATTTT

j_gene: TRBJ1-1
v_gene: TRBV11-3
d_gene: NA
abundance: NA
CDR3aa: CASSLGLVEDHEAFF
CDR3nt: TGTGCCAGCAGCTTGGGTTTGGTAGAAGACCACGAAGCTTTCTTT

j_gene: TRBJ2-7
v_gene: TRBV6-1
d_gene: NA
abundance: NA
CDR3aa: CASSERDYEQYF
CDR3nt: TGTGCCAGCAGTGAAAGGGACTACGAGCAGTACTTC

j_gene: TRBJ2-3
v_gene: TRBV5-1
d_gene: NA
abundance: NA
CDR3aa: CASSLDVGSTDTQYF
CDR3nt: TGCGCCAGCAGCTTGGACGTCGGCAGCACAGATACGCAGTATTTT

j_gene: TRBJ1-2
v_gene: TRBV3-1/TRBV3-2
d_gene: NA
abundance: NA
CDR3aa: CASSQVGDINYGYTF
CDR3nt: TGTGCCAGCAGCCAAGTCGGTGACATAAACTATGGCTACACCTTC

j_gene: TRBJ1-1
v_gene: TRBV28
d_gene: TRBD1
abundance: NA
CDR3aa: CASSLRGRLITEAFF
CDR3nt: TGTGCCAGCAGTTTAAGGGGGCGGTTGATCACTGAAGCTTTCTTT

j_gene: TRBJ1-2
v_gene: TRBV28
d_gene: NA
abundance: few
CDR3aa: CASSSWGGILYGYTF
CDR3nt: TGTGCCAGCAGTTCATGGGGGGGTATTTTATATGGCTACACCTTC

j_gene: TRBJ2-5
v_gene: TRBV24-1
d_gene: NA
abundance: few
CDR3aa: CATSDKFGTQRPETQYF
CDR3nt: TGTGCCACCAGTGACAAGTTCGGGACACAGCGTCCAGAGACCCAGTACTTC

j_gene: TRBJ2-7
v_gene: TRBV30
d_gene: NA
abundance: NA
CDR3aa: CAWTTSYEQYF
CDR3nt: TGTGCCTGGACCACCTCCTACGAGCAGTACTTC

j_gene: TRBJ2-2
v_gene: TRBV16
d_gene: NA
abundance: NA
CDR3aa: CASSQRKGDTGELFF
CDR3nt: TGTGCCAGCAGCCAACGAAAGGGGGACACCGGGGAGCTGTTTTTT

j_gene: TRBJ2-1
v_gene: TRBV11-2
d_gene: NA
abundance: NA
CDR3aa: CASSLSSGTGEQFF
CDR3nt: TGTGCCAGCAGCTTAAGTTCGGGAACGGGTGAGCAGTTCTTC

j_gene: TRBJ1-4
v_gene: TRBV9
d_gene: NA
abundance: NA
CDR3aa: CASSSRTFPTNEKLFF
CDR3nt: TGTGCCAGCAGCTCCAGGACATTCCCAACTAATGAAAAACTGTTTTTT

j_gene: TRBJ2-1
v_gene: TRBV27
d_gene: NA
abundance: once
CDR3aa: CASGSLVNEQFF
CDR3nt: TGTGCCAGCGGGTCCCTGGTTAATGAGCAGTTCTTC

j_gene: TRBJ1-6
v_gene: TRBV14
d_gene: NA
abundance: NA
CDR3aa: CASSQVMDSVNSPLHF
CDR3nt: TGTGCCAGCAGCCAAGTTATGGACAGTGTGAATTCACCCCTCCACTTT

j_gene: TRBJ2-4
v_gene: TRBV19
d_gene: NA
abundance: NA
CDR3aa: CASNPGSGSKNIQYF
CDR3nt: TGTGCCAGTAATCCGGGGAGCGGGTCCAAAAACATTCAGTACTTC

j_gene: TRBJ1-3
v_gene: TRBV3-1/TRBV3-2
d_gene: NA
abundance: medium-sized
CDR3aa: CASSQDYPSRGNSGNTIYF
CDR3nt: TGTGCCAGCAGCCAAGATTATCCCTCCAGGGGTAACTCTGGAAACACCATATATTTT

j_gene: TRBJ2-2
v_gene: TRBV29-1
d_gene: NA
abundance: NA
CDR3aa: CSVAGGSSELFF
CDR3nt: TGCAGCGTTGCGGGTGGTTCCTCCGAGCTGTTTTTT

j_gene: TRBJ1-2
v_gene: TRBV2
d_gene: TRBD1
abundance: few
CDR3aa: CASSQGWDRGNYGYTF
CDR3nt: TGTGCCAGCAGTCAAGGGTGGGACAGGGGGAACTATGGCTACACCTTC

j_gene: TRBJ1-2
v_gene: TRBV27
d_gene: TRBD1
abundance: NA
CDR3aa: CASSPPGTGSINGYTF
CDR3nt: TGTGCCAGCAGTCCCCCCGGGACAGGATCGATTAATGGCTACACCTTC

j_gene: TRBJ1-1
v_gene: TRBV7-9
d_gene: NA
abundance: NA
CDR3aa: CASSLVTGWSFF
CDR3nt: TGTGCCAGCAGCTTAGTTACAGGGTGGTCTTTCTTT

j_gene: TRBJ1-1
v_gene: TRBV15
d_gene: NA
abundance: NA
CDR3aa: CATAGANTEAFF
CDR3nt: TGTGCCACCGCAGGAGCGAACACTGAAGCTTTCTTT